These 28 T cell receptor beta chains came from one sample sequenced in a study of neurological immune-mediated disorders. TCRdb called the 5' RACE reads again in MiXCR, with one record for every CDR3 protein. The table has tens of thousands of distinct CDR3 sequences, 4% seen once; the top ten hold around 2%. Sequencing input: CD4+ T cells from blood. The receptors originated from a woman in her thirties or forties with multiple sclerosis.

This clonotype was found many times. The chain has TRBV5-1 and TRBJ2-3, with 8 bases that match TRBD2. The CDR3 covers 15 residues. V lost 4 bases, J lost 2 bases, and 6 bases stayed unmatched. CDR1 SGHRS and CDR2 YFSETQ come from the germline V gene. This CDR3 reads CASSDSGRATDTQYF. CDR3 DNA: TGCGCCAGCAGCGACAGCGGGAGAGCCACAGATACGCAGTATTTT.

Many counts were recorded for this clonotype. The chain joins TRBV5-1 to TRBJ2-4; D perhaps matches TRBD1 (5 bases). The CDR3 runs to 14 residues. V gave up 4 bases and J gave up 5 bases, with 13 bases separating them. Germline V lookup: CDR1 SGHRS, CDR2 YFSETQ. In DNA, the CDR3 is TGCGCCAGCAGCCCCTCCGCAGGGCAAAACATTCAGTACTTC. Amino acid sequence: CASSPSAGQNIQYF.

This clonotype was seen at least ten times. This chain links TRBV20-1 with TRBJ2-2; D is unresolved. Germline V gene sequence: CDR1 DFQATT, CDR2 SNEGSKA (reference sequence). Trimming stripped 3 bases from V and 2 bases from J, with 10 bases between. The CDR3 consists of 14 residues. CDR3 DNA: TGCAGTGCTAGGGGTTACCCAAACACCGGGGAGCTGTTTTTT. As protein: CSARGYPNTGELFF.

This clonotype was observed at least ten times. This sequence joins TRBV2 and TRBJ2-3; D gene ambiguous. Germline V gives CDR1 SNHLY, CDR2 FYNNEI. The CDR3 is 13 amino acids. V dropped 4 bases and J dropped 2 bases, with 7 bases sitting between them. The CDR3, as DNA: TGTGCCAGCAGTGTGGACCACACAGATACGCAGTATTTT. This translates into CASSVDHTDTQYF.

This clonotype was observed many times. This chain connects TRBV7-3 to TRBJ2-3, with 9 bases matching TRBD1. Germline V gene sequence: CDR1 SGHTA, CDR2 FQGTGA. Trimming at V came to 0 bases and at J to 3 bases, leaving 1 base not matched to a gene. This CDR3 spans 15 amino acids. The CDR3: CASSLTGTGTDTQYF. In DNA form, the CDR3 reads TGTGCCAGCAGCTTAACGGGGACAGGGACAGATACGCAGTATTTT. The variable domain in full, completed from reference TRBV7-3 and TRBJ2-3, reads GAGVSQTPSNKVTEKGKYVELRCDPISGHTALYWYRQSLGQGPEFLIYFQGTGAADDSGLPNDRFFAVRPEGSVSTLKIQRTERGDSAVYLCASSLTGTGTDTQYFGPGTRLTVL.

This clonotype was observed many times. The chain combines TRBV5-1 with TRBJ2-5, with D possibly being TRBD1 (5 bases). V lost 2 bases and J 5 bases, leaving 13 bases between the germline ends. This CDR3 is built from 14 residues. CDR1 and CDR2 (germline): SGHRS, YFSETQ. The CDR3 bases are TGCGCCAGCAGCTTAGTAGGGGTCGTCGAGACCCAGTACTTC. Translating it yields CASSLVGVVETQYF.

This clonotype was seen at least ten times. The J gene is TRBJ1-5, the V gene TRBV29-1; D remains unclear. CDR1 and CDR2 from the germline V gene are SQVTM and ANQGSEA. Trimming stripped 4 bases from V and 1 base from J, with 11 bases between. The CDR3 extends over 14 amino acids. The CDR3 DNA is TGCAGCGTTGTGTGGGGAGCAAGCAATCAGCCCCAGCATTTT. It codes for CSVVWGASNQPQHF.

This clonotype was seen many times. CDR3 region: CASSTALAGHDNEQFF. The CDR3 nucleotides read TGTGCCAGCAGCACGGCTCTAGCGGGGCATGACAATGAGCAGTTCTTC. The J gene is TRBJ2-1, the V gene TRBV9; 9 bases are a match to TRBD2. After removal of 4 bases from V and 5 bases from J, the junction contained 10 bases not matched to a gene. This CDR3 comprises 16 residues. CDR1 and CDR2 from the germline V gene are SGDLS and YYNGEE.

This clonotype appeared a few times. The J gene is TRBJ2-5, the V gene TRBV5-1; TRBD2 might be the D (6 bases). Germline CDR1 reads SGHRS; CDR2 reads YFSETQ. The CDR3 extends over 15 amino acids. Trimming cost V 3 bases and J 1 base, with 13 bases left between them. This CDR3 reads CASSSIGTPQETQYF. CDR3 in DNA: TGCGCCAGCAGCTCGATTGGGACTCCCCAAGAGACCCAGTACTTC.

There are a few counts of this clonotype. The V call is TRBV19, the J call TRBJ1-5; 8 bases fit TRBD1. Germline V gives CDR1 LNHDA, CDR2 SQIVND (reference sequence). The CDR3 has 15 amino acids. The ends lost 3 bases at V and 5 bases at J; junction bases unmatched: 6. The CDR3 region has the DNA TGTGCCAGTAGTATTCGACAGGGGAGGGATCAGCCCCAGCATTTT. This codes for CASSIRQGRDQPQHF.

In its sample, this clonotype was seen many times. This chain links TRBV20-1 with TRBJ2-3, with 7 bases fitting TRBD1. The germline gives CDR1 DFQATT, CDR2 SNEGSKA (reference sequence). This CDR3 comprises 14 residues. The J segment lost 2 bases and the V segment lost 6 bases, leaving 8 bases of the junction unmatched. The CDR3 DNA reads TGCAGTGCCACGACAGGGTTGGTCACAGATACGCAGTATTTT. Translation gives CSATTGLVTDTQYF.

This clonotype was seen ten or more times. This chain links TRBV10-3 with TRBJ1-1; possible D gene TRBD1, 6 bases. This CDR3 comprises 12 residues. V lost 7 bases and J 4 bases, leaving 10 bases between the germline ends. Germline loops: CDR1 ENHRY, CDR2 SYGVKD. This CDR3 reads CAIKGEGTEAFF. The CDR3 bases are TGTGCCATCAAGGGGGAGGGCACTGAAGCTTTCTTT.

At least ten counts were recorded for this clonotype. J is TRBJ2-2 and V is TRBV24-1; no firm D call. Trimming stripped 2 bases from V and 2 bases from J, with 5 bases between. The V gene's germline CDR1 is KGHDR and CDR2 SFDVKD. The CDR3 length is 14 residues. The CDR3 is CATSDYPNTGELFF. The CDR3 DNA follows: TGTGCCACCAGTGATTACCCAAACACCGGGGAGCTGTTTTTT.

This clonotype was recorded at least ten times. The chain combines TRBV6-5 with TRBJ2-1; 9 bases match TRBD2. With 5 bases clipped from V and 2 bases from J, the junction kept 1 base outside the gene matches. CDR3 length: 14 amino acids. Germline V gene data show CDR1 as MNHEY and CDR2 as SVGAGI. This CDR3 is CASSPSGTYNEQFF. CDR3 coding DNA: TGTGCCAGCAGTCCTAGCGGGACCTACAATGAGCAGTTCTTC.

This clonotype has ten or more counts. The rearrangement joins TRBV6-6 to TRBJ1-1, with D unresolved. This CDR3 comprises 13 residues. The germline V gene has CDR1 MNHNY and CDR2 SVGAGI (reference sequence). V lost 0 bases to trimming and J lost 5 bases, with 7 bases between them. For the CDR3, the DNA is TGTGCCAGCAGTTACTCCGATCAGACTGAAGCTTTCTTT. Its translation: CASSYSDQTEAFF.

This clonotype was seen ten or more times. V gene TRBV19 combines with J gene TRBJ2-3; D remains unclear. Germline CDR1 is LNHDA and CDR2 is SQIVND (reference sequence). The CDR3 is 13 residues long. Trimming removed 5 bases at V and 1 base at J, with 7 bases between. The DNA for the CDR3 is TGTGCCAGTAGTGGAGACGGCACAGATACGCAGTATTTT. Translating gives CASSGDGTDTQYF.

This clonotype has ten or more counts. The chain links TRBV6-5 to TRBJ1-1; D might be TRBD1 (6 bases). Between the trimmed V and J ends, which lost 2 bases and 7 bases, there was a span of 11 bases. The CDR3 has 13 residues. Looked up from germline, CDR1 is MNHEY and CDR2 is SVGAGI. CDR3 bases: TGTGCCAGCAGTTACGGGACAACCGATGAAGCTTTCTTT. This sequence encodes CASSYGTTDEAFF.

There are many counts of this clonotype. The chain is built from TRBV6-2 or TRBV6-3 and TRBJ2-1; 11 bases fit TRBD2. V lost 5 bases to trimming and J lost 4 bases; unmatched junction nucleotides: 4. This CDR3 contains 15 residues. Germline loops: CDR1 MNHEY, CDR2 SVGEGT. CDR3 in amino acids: CASSATSGAYNEQFF. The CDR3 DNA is TGTGCCAGCAGTGCGACTAGCGGGGCTTACAATGAGCAGTTCTTC.

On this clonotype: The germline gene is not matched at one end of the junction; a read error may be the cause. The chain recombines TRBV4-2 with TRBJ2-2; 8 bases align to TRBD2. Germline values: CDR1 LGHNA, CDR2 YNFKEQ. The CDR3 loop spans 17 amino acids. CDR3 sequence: CASIHLGGATNIGELFF. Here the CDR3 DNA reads TGTGCCAGCATCCACCTCGGGGGGGCGACGAACATCGGGGAGCTGTTTTTT.

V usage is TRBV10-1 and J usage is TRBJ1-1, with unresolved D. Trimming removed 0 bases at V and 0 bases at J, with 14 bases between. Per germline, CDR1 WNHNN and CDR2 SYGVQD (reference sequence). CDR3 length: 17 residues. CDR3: CASSESKSSRMNTEAFF. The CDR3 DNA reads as TGCGCCAGCAGTGAGTCGAAGTCGTCTAGAATGAACACTGAAGCTTTCTTT.

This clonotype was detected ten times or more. The CDR3 reads CASSLVIGADTEAFF. CDR3 nucleotide sequence: TGCGCCAGCAGCTTGGTGATAGGGGCGGATACTGAAGCTTTCTTT. V is TRBV5-1 and J is TRBJ1-1; D might be TRBD1 (5 bases). The CDR3 is 15 amino acids. The ends were cut back, 0 bases at V and 5 bases at J, with 14 bases in the middle. Germline CDR1 SGHRS, CDR2 YFSETQ.

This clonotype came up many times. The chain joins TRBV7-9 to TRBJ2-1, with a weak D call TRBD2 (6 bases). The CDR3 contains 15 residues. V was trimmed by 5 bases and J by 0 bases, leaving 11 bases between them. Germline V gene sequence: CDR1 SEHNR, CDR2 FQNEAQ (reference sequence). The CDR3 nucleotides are TGTGCCAGCAGCCCCCGGGGGAGCTCCTACAATGAGCAGTTCTTC. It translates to CASSPRGSSYNEQFF.

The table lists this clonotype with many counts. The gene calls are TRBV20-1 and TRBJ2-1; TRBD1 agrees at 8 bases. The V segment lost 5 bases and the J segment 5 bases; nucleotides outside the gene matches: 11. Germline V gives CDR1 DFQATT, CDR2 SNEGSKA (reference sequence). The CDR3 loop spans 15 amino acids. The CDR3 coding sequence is TGCAGTGCTCAAAGGGGCACAGGGGGACACAATGAGCAGTTCTTC. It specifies CSAQRGTGGHNEQFF.

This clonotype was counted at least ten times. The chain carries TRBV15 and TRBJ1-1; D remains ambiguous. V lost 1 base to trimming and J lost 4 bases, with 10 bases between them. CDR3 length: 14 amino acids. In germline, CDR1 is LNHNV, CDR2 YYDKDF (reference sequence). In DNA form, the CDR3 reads TGTGCCACCAGCAGAGGGGAGGAGGGCACTGAAGCTTTCTTT. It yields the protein CATSRGEEGTEAFF.

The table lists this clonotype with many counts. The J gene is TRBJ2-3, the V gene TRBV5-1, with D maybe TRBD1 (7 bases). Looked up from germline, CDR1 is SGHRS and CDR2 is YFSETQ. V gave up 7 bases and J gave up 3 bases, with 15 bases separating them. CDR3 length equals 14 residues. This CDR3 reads CASGRRGRTDTQYF. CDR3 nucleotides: TGCGCCAGCGGTAGGAGGGGGCGGACAGATACGCAGTATTTT.

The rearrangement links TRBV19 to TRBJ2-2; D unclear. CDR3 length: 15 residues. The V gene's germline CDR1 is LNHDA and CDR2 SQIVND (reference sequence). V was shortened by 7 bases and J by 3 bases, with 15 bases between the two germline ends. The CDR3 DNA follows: TGTGCCAGTAAATCCCCCGACCTGGACACCGGGGAGCTGTTTTTT. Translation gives CASKSPDLDTGELFF.

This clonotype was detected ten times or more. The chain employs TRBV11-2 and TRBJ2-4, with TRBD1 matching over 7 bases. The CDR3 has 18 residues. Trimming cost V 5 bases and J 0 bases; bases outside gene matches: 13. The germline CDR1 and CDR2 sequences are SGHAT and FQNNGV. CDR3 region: CASSGPTGFELAKNIQYF. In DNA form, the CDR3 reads TGTGCCAGCAGCGGACCGACAGGGTTCGAGCTAGCCAAAAACATTCAGTACTTC.

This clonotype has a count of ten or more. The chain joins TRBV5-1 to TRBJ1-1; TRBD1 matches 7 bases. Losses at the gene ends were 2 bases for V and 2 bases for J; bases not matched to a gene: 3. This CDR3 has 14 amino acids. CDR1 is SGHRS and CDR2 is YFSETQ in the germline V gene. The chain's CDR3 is CASSLGTANTEAFF. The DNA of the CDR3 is TGCGCCAGCAGCTTAGGGACAGCTAACACTGAAGCTTTCTTT.